Sequencing of this TCR beta chain was carried out in a study of T cells in Graves' hyperthyroidism and ophthalmopathy. Trimming took off 0 bases at V and 11 bases at J, with 10 bases between the two ends. The CDR3 has 12 amino acids. Germline assignment: CDR1 SGHVS and CDR2 FQNEAQ. This clonotype was seen ten or more times. Amplification yielded TCR beta CDR3 regions, with RNA transcripts as the source. A first-round RT-PCR of the TCR CDR3 used the HTBI primer set. TCRdb re-called the multiplex PCR reads through MiXCR, storing one row per CDR3 protein. Here the sample spans 600,000 or so distinct CDR3 sequences, about 14% being singletons.

Sequencing used blood. J is TRBJ1-1 and V is TRBV7-8, with a weak D call TRBD1 (6 bases). This clonotype was sampled from a woman between 50 and 59 years old with Graves' ophthalmopathy. The DNA for the CDR3 is TGTGCCAGCAGCTTAGCGAACAGGGCTGCTTTCTTT. Translated, it gives CASSLANRAAFF.